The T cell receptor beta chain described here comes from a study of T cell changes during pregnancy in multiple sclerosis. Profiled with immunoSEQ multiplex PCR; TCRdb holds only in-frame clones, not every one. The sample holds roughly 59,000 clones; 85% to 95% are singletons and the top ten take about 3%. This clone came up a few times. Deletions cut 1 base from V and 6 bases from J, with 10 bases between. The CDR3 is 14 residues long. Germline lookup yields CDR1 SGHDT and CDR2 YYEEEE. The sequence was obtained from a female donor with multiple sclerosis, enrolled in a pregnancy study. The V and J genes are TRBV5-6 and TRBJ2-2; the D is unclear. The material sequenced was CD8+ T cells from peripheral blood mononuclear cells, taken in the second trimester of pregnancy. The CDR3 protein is CASSLLGAPGELFF. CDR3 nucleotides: TGTGCCAGCAGCTTGTTAGGAGCTCCCGGGGAGCTGTTTTTT.